These 23 T cell receptor beta chains came from one sample sequenced in a study of T cells in localized non-small cell lung cancer (dated by TCRdb to 2018 to 2021). Library generation was performed with the immunoSEQ multiplex PCR assay. TCRdb limited this immuneACCESS table to in-frame rearrangements with V and J called. A share of clones is missing; checked studies link under half to unresolved V genes, and the rest is unexplained. The table for this sample lists around 92,000 clones; roughly 91% of them were counted only once. The ten top clones hold about 4% of the sample. Sample: PBMCs, taken before any cancer treatment. These receptors were taken from a woman between 35 and 70 years old with stage II squamous cell lung carcinoma.

J is TRBJ2-7 and V is TRBV6-4; 10 positions match TRBD2. J gave up 4 bases and V 4 bases, and 7 bases lay outside the gene matches. The CDR3 sequence is 15 residues long. Germline CDR1 and CDR2: MRHNA and SNTAGT. The CDR3 reads CASSVASGRSYEQYF. The CDR3 DNA sequence: TGTGCCAGCAGTGTGGCTAGCGGGAGAAGTTACGAGCAGTACTTC.

The chain carries TRBV5-1 and TRBJ1-2; D remains ambiguous. V was pared by 0 bases and J by 4 bases, with 7 bases between. The CDR3 runs to 13 residues. The germline V gene has CDR1 SGHRS and CDR2 YFSETQ. CDR3 protein: CASSLDGTYGYTF. CDR3 sequence (DNA): TGCGCCAGCAGCTTGGACGGTACCTATGGCTACACCTTC. The whole variable domain, filled in from reference TRBV5-1 and TRBJ1-2, reads KAGVTQTPRYLIKTRGQQVTLSCSPISGHRSVSWYQQTPGQGLQFLFEYFSETQRNKGNFPGRFSGRQFSNSRSEMNVSTLELGDSALYLCASSLDGTYGYTFGSGTRLTVV.

V gene TRBV7-2 combines with J gene TRBJ2-7, with D uncertain. CDR1 SGHTA and CDR2 FQGNSA come from the germline V gene. CDR3 length: 12 residues. Between the trimmed V and J ends, which lost 2 bases and 7 bases, there was a span of 9 bases. This CDR3 reads CASSLNLREQYF. CDR3 DNA: TGTGCCAGCAGCTTAAATTTGAGGGAGCAGTACTTC.

The chain uses TRBV27 and TRBJ2-1, with 7 bases lining up with TRBD1. J gave up 6 bases and V 2 bases, and 10 bases lay outside the gene matches. This CDR3 contains 16 residues. Germline V lookup: CDR1 MNHEY, CDR2 SMNVEV (reference sequence). DNA for the CDR3: TGTGCCAGCAGTTTAATAAGGGGGCGTTGGGGCAATGAGCAGTTCTTC. This gives the protein CASSLIRGRWGNEQFF.

CDR3 amino acids: CASSWTRGGTDTQYF. DNA of the CDR3: TGTGCCAGCAGCTGGACAAGGGGCGGCACAGATACGCAGTATTTT. V and J are TRBV6-6 and TRBJ2-3; D might be TRBD1 (5 bases). Germline V gene lookup returns CDR1 MNHNY and CDR2 SVGAGI (reference sequence). This CDR3 comprises 15 residues. Trimming stripped 6 bases from V and 1 base from J, with 14 bases between.

The rearrangement links TRBV5-1 to TRBJ1-4, with 10 bases aligning to TRBD1. This CDR3 contains 16 residues. CDR1 and CDR2 from the germline V gene are SGHRS and YFSETQ. V shed 3 bases and J 3 bases; nucleotides not matched to a gene: 5. CDR3 coding DNA: TGCGCCAGCAGCTCCAGGGGACAGGGGCCTAATGAAAAACTGTTTTTT. It yields the protein CASSSRGQGPNEKLFF.

The chain carries TRBV28 and TRBJ1-2; maybe TRBD1 (6 bases). The CDR3 is 12 amino acids. CDR1 and CDR2 from the germline V gene are MDHEN and SYDVKM. Trimming shortened V by 1 base and J by 8 bases, and 8 bases separated the two germline ends. This CDR3 reads CASSLYRDGYTF. Written as DNA, the CDR3 is TGTGCCAGCAGTTTATACAGGGACGGCTACACCTTC.

The chain uses TRBV4-1 and TRBJ2-3; D may be TRBD2 (6 bases). In germline, CDR1 is MGHRA, CDR2 YSYEKL. Trimming took 5 bases from V and 2 from J, leaving 23 bases between them. This CDR3 is built from 18 residues. CDR3 in amino acids: CASSGDSWAPTNTDTQYF. The CDR3 region has the DNA TGCGCCAGCAGCGGGGACTCTTGGGCCCCGACGAACACAGATACGCAGTATTTT.

The V and J genes are TRBV28 and TRBJ2-1; D is undetermined. The CDR3 loop spans 16 amino acids. Germline V gene data show CDR1 as MDHEN and CDR2 as SYDVKM. Trimming shortened V by 6 bases and J by 0 bases, and 15 bases separated the two germline ends. The CDR3, as DNA: TGTGCCAGCAGACCTGGTGGGCAGAGCTCCTACAATGAGCAGTTCTTC. Its protein is CASRPGGQSSYNEQFF.

The chain uses TRBV29-1 and TRBJ1-2; D call uncertain. CDR3 length: 15 amino acids. V was pared by 0 bases and J by 1 base, with 12 bases between. Per the germline V gene, CDR1 is SQVTM and CDR2 is ANQGSEA. CDR3: CSVEDSRQLNYGYTF. As DNA, the CDR3 is TGCAGCGTTGAAGACAGCCGCCAACTTAACTATGGCTACACCTTC.

A single count supports this clone. The chain combines TRBV7-9 with TRBJ1-5; the D gene is possibly TRBD1 (5 bases). The germline gives CDR1 SEHNR, CDR2 FQNEAQ (reference sequence). The CDR3 length is 15 residues. Trimming cost V 11 bases and J 3 bases, with 20 bases left between them. CDR3: CAGGRQRNFNQPQHF. The CDR3, as DNA: TGTGCCGGAGGGAGACAGCGTAATTTCAATCAGCCCCAGCATTTT.

The chain recombines TRBV7-9 with TRBJ2-3, with a weak D call TRBD1 (5 bases). V lost 3 bases, J lost 5 bases, and 9 bases lay in between. This CDR3 has 13 residues. Germline V gene sequence: CDR1 SEHNR, CDR2 FQNEAQ (reference sequence). The CDR3 DNA follows: TGTGCCAGCAGCTTCCCGACAGAAGATACGCAGTATTTT. It encodes CASSFPTEDTQYF.

The chain combines TRBV6-1 with TRBJ2-1, with a tentative D call TRBD1 (6 bases). The CDR3 has 12 amino acids. Between the trimmed V and J ends, which lost 11 bases and 6 bases, there was a span of 14 bases. Per germline, CDR1 MNHNS and CDR2 SASEGT. The CDR3 reads CAYGQLTNEQFF. CDR3 DNA sequence: TGTGCCTATGGACAGCTTACCAATGAGCAGTTCTTC.

This clone was found once. This sequence joins TRBV6-6 and TRBJ2-3; either TRBD1 or TRBD2 may fit D (7 bases each). The CDR3 runs to 14 residues. The V and J ends lost 2 bases and 6 bases respectively, with 12 bases between them. Germline V gene sequence: CDR1 MNHNY, CDR2 SVGAGI (reference sequence). CDR3 loop: CASSYGGGQDTQYF. The CDR3 DNA follows: TGTGCCAGCAGTTACGGGGGGGGACAGGATACGCAGTATTTT.

The chain employs TRBV2 and TRBJ2-3; D possibly matches TRBD1 or TRBD2 (6 bases each). The CDR3 totals 17 residues. Trimming pared 7 bases from V and 2 bases from J, leaving 22 bases between. Germline V gene sequence: CDR1 SNHLY, CDR2 FYNNEI. Here the CDR3 DNA reads TGTGCCAGCACCCCCCGGGGGCCTCTACAACTCACAGATACGCAGTATTTT. Its protein is CASTPRGPLQLTDTQYF.

The chain uses TRBV4-1 and TRBJ1-5, with D hard to call. Per the germline V gene, CDR1 is MGHRA and CDR2 is YSYEKL. The CDR3 has 13 residues. The V gene lost 0 bases and the J gene lost 6 bases, with 6 bases spanning the gap. CDR3 sequence (DNA): TGCGCCAGCAGCCAAGACTGGTCTCAGCCCCAGCATTTT. Protein: CASSQDWSQPQHF.

This clone was detected only a few times. J is TRBJ2-7 and V is TRBV30; D is undetermined. Germline CDR1 reads GTSNPN; CDR2 reads SVGIG (reference sequence). The CDR3 is 14 residues long. The germline V and J ends were trimmed by 4 bases and 2 bases, with 15 bases remaining between them. The DNA of the CDR3 is TGTGCCTGGAACCGGGTTAGTGGGGCCTACGAGCAGTACTTC. Its translation is CAWNRVSGAYEQYF.

J is TRBJ1-3 and V is TRBV6-1; maybe TRBD1 (5 bases). V shed 6 bases and J shed 0 bases, with 15 bases lying between them. This CDR3 has 16 amino acids. The germline V gene encodes CDR1 MNHNS and CDR2 SASEGT. The CDR3 nucleotides are TGTGCCAGCAGGGAAAAGCGGGGACCCTCTGGAAACACCATATATTTT. Translating it yields CASREKRGPSGNTIYF.

The chain is built from TRBV6-1 and TRBJ1-1, with TRBD1 matching over 8 bases. This CDR3 region has 15 residues. J was trimmed by 1 base and V by 5 bases; bases with no gene match: 6. CDR1 and CDR2 from the germline V gene are MNHNS and SASEGT. The CDR3 region is CASSSHTGGNTEAFF. In DNA, the CDR3 is TGTGCCAGCAGTAGCCATACAGGGGGGAACACTGAAGCTTTCTTT.

The V call is TRBV11-2, the J call TRBJ1-5; D gene unclear. CDR1 is SGHAT, CDR2 FQNNGV, per germline. The V and J ends lost 0 bases and 7 bases respectively, with 7 bases between them. The CDR3 has 13 amino acids. This CDR3 reads CASSLDWLQPQHF. In DNA form, the CDR3 reads TGTGCCAGCAGCTTAGATTGGTTACAGCCCCAGCATTTT.

The chain links TRBV5-4 to TRBJ2-3; 7 bases are a match to TRBD1. The CDR3 extends over 14 amino acids. In germline, CDR1 is SGHNT, CDR2 YYREEE (reference sequence). Germline trimming cut 0 bases from V and 5 bases from J; bases unmatched to any gene: 3. CDR3 sequence (DNA): TGTGCCAGCAGCTTGGAGGGGGCAATAGATACGCAGTATTTT. This translates into CASSLEGAIDTQYF.

The J gene is TRBJ1-2, the V gene TRBV18, with TRBD1 identical over 7 bases. The ends lost 0 bases at V and 8 bases at J; junction bases unmatched: 15. The CDR3 length is 17 residues. In germline, CDR1 is KGHSH, CDR2 LQKENI. DNA of the CDR3: TGTGCCAGCTCACCACCCCCCGGGACAGCAGGCAAAGGGGGCTACACCTTC. Protein sequence: CASSPPPGTAGKGGYTF.

The rearrangement links TRBV5-4 to TRBJ1-2; the D gene is possibly TRBD1 (5 bases). The ends were cut back, 2 bases at V and 3 bases at J, with 14 bases in the middle. Germline V CDR1 and CDR2: SGHNT, YYREEE (reference sequence). CDR3 length: 15 residues. The CDR3 reads CASSFPSGADYGYTF. The CDR3 bases are TGTGCCAGCAGCTTTCCGAGCGGGGCGGACTATGGCTACACCTTC.